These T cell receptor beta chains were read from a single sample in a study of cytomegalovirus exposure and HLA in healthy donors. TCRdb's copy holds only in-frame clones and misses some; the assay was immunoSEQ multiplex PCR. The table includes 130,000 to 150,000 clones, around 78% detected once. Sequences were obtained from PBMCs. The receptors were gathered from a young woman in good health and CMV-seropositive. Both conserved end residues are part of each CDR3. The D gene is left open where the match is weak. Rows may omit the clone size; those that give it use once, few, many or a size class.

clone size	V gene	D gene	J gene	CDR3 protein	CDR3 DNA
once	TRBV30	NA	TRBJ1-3	CAWSVNSLEGNTIYF	TGTGCCTGGAGCGTCAACTCCCTCGAAGGAAACACCATATATTTT
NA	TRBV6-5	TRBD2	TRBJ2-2	CATWGTSGTGELFF	TGTGCCACGTGGGGGACTAGCGGCACCGGGGAGCTGTTTTTT
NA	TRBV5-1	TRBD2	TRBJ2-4	CASSFMASGGPGNIQYF	TGCGCCAGCAGCTTCATGGCGAGCGGGGGGCCGGGTAACATTCAGTACTTC
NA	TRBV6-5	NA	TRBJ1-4	CASSSYSATNEKLFF	TGTGCCAGCAGTTCTTACAGTGCAACTAATGAAAAACTGTTTTTT
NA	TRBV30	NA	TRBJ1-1	CAWSVVMADTEAFF	TGTGCCTGGAGTGTAGTGATGGCGGACACTGAAGCTTTCTTT
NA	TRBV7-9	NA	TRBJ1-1	CASSRQNTEAFF	TGTGCCAGCAGTAGACAGAACACTGAAGCTTTCTTT
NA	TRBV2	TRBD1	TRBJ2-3	CASSPLGQITDTQYF	TGTGCCAGCAGCCCCCTGGGACAGATCACAGATACGCAGTATTTT
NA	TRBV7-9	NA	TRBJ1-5	CASSPARFDGNQPQHF	TGTGCCAGCAGCCCCGCCCGGTTTGACGGGAATCAGCCCCAGCATTTT
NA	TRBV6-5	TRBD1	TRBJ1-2	CASSLTGDYGYTF	TGTGCCAGCAGTTTAACAGGGGACTATGGCTACACCTTC
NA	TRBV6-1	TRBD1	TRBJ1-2	CASSVDRGRYGYTF	TGTGCCAGCAGTGTAGACAGGGGCCGGTATGGCTACACCTTC
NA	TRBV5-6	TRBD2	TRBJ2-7	CASSPTGRVYEQYF	TGTGCCAGCAGCCCAACGGGGAGGGTTTACGAGCAGTACTTC
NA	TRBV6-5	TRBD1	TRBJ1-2	CASGKGARGYTF	TGTGCCAGCGGGAAGGGGGCTAGAGGCTACACCTTC
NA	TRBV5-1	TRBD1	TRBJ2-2	CASSLGFPTGKLAGELFF	TGCGCCAGCAGCTTGGGCTTCCCGACAGGGAAGTTGGCCGGGGAGCTGTTTTTT
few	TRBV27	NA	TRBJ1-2	CASSRTARYGYTF	TGTGCCAGCAGCCGGACAGCCCGCTATGGCTACACCTTC
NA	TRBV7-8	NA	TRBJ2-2	CASRSTGSTGELFF	TGTGCCAGCAGGTCCACAGGGTCCACCGGGGAGCTGTTTTTT
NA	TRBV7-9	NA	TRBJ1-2	CSSSYWTASNYGYTF	TGTTCCAGCAGCTATTGGACAGCATCTAACTATGGCTACACCTTC
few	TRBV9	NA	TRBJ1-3	CASSSIGLTSSGNTIYF	TGTGCCAGCAGCTCCATTGGACTGACCAGCTCTGGAAACACCATATATTTT
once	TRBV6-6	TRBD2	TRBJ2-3	CASYHSGGSTDTQYF	TGTGCCAGCTACCATAGCGGGGGGTCCACAGATACGCAGTATTTT
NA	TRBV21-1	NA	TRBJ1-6	CASSTRQGAISSPLHF	TGTGCCAGCAGCACCCGACAGGGGGCCATTAGTTCACCCCTCCACTTT
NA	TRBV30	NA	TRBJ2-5	CACLIRGQETQYF	TGTGCCTGCCTCATTCGGGGCCAAGAGACCCAGTACTTC
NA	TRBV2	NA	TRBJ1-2	CASSGREGGAQGYGYTF	TGTGCCAGCAGCGGAAGGGAGGGGGGGGCGCAGGGCTATGGCTACACCTTC
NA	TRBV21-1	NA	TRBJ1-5	CASSAYETEKKLSNQPQHF	TGTGCCAGCAGCGCCTATGAGACAGAGAAAAAGTTAAGCAATCAGCCCCAGCATTTT
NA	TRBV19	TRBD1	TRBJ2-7	CASSKTGVSLEQYF	TGTGCCAGTAGTAAGACAGGGGTTTCCTTGGAGCAGTACTTC
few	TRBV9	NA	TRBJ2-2	CASSVAAGTNTGELFF	TGTGCCAGCAGCGTAGCGGCGGGAACGAACACCGGGGAGCTGTTTTTT
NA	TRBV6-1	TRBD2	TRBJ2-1	CASRAGTTEQFF	TGTGCCAGCAGGGCCGGGACTACCGAGCAGTTCTTC
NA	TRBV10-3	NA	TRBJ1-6	CAIRRSAGAYSPLHF	TGTGCCATACGGCGGAGTGCAGGGGCTTATTCACCCCTCCACTTT
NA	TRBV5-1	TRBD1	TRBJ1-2	CASSGIQGAGYTF	TGCGCCAGCAGCGGAATACAGGGGGCTGGCTACACCTTC
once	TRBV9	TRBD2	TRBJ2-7	CASSPSGGAYYEQYF	TGTGCCAGCAGCCCAAGCGGGGGGGCTTACTACGAGCAGTACTTC
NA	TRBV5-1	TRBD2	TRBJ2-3	CASSLVKSGGADTQYF	TGCGCCAGCAGCTTGGTCAAGTCCGGGGGGGCAGATACGCAGTATTTT
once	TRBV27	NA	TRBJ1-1	CASTQNRAGNTEAFF	TGTGCCAGCACCCAGAACAGGGCGGGGAACACTGAAGCTTTCTTT
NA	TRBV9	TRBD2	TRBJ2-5	CASSAFSGGGPETQYF	TGTGCCAGCAGCGCCTTCTCTGGCGGGGGTCCTGAGACCCAGTACTTC
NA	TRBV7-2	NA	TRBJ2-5	CASSLRWGEETQYF	TGTGCCAGCAGCTTAAGGTGGGGCGAAGAGACCCAGTACTTC
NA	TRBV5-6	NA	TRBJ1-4	CASSHKRVTNEKLFF	TGTGCCAGCAGCCATAAGCGGGTAACTAATGAAAAACTGTTTTTT
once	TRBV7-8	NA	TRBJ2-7	CASSPLRDPYEQYF	TGTGCCAGCAGCCCTTTGAGGGATCCCTACGAGCAGTACTTC
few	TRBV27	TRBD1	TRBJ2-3	CASSTRQGKTDTQYF	TGTGCCAGCAGTACGCGACAGGGGAAAACAGATACGCAGTATTTT
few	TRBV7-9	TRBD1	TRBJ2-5	CASSREQGAREQYF	TGTGCCAGCAGCCGCGAACAGGGGGCGCGGGAACAGTACTTC
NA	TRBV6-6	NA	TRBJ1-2	CASSSDRPYF	TGTGCCAGCAGCTCCGACAGACCCTACTTC
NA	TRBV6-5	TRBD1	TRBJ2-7	CASSGTASYEQYF	TGTGCCAGCAGTGGGACAGCCTCCTACGAGCAGTACTTC
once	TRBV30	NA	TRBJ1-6	CAWEQGMKSPLHF	TGTGCCTGGGAACAGGGTATGAAGTCACCCCTCCACTTT
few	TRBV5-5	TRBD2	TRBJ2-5	CASSPLAGGQETQYF	TGTGCCAGCAGCCCTCTAGCGGGGGGGCAGGAGACCCAGTACTTC
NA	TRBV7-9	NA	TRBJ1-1	CASSPTSPTGEAFF	TGTGCCAGCAGCCCGACCTCCCCTACAGGGGAAGCTTTCTTT
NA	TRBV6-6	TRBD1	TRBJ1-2	CASSYSKGQGDYTF	TGTGCCAGCAGTTACTCGAAGGGACAGGGAGACTACACCTTC
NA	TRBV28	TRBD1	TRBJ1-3	CASSAPGQGLVLVSGNTIYF	TGTGCCAGCAGTGCCCCGGGACAGGGGCTCGTTTTAGTCTCTGGAAACACCATATATTTT
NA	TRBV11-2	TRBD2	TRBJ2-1	CASSASGGWNEQFF	TGTGCCAGCAGCGCTAGCGGGGGTTGGAATGAGCAGTTCTTC
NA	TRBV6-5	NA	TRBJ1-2	CASRPAGGGGGYTF	TGTGCCAGCAGGCCTGCGGGTGGAGGAGGCGGCTACACCTTC
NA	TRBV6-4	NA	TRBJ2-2	CASSDSQTGELFF	TGTGCCAGCAGTGACTCACAGACCGGGGAGCTGTTTTTT
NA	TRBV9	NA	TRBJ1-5	CASSGGHPYSNQPQHF	TGTGCCAGCAGCGGGGGACACCCTTATAGCAATCAGCCCCAGCATTTT
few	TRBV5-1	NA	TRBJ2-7	CASSFPGSYEQYF	TGCGCCAGCAGCTTTCCCGGGTCCTACGAGCAGTACTTC
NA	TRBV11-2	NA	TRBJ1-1	CASTRGRNTEAFF	TGTGCCAGCACTCGGGGGAGGAACACTGAAGCTTTCTTT
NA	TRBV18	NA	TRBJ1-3	CASSLGADSGNTIYF	TGTGCCAGCTCCCTAGGGGCGGACTCTGGAAACACCATATATTTT
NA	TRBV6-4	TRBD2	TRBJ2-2	CASSDGGDTGELFF	TGTGCCAGCAGTGACGGGGGGGACACCGGGGAGCTGTTTTTT
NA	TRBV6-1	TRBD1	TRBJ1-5	CASSVGTGGQSNQPQHF	TGTGCCAGCAGTGTAGGGACAGGGGGACAGAGCAATCAGCCCCAGCATTTT
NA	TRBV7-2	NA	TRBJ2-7	CASSHEGSEQYF	TGTGCCAGCAGCCACGAGGGTTCTGAGCAGTACTTC
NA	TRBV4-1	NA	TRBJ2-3	CASSQGATDTQYF	TGCGCCAGCAGCCAAGGGGCTACAGATACGCAGTATTTT
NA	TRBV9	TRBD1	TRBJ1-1	CASSVYDRGSEAFF	TGTGCCAGCAGCGTATACGACAGGGGGTCTGAAGCTTTCTTT